The 26 T cell receptor beta chains below were found in one sample sequenced in a study of blood T cell repertoires in COVID-19. Only in-frame clones appear in the TCRdb table, and some are missing; sequencing was by immunoSEQ multiplex PCR. The table includes about 150,000 clones, approximately 80% detected once. Sequencing used peripheral blood. These receptors all stem from a man between 45 and 60 years old with acute or convalescent COVID-19.

This chain uses TRBV7-8 with TRBJ2-1, with D maybe TRBD1 (6 bases). This CDR3 region has 15 residues. V gave up 7 bases and J gave up 2 bases, with 15 bases separating them. Per the germline V gene, CDR1 is SGHVS and CDR2 is FQNEAQ. This CDR3 is CASKTEGGAYNEQFF. The DNA for the CDR3 is TGTGCCAGCAAAACCGAAGGGGGAGCCTACAATGAGCAGTTCTTC.

This rearrangement joins TRBV7-2 to TRBJ2-5, with D tentatively TRBD1 (6 bases). The CDR3 totals 15 residues. Per the germline V gene, CDR1 is SGHTA and CDR2 is FQGNSA. With 1 base removed from V and 4 bases from J, the gap between germline ends came to 13 bases. CDR3 DNA: TGTGCCAGCAGCTTAGTAGGGGGATCTGGAGAGACCCAGTACTTC. This gives the protein CASSLVGGSGETQYF.

The rearrangement joins TRBV7-3 to TRBJ1-1; tentatively, D is TRBD1 (6 bases). Germline CDR1 and CDR2: SGHTA and FQGTGA. The CDR3 has 13 residues. Trimming took off 5 bases at V and 5 bases at J, with 12 bases between the two ends. CDR3 sequence: CASSPSGETEAFF. The CDR3 nucleotides are TGTGCCAGCAGCCCCTCAGGGGAGACTGAAGCTTTCTTT.

The chain is built from TRBV7-3 and TRBJ1-1; D is unresolved. Germline-derived CDR1 and CDR2 are SGHTA and FQGTGA. Trimming shortened V by 4 bases and J by 2 bases, and 14 bases separated the two germline ends. This CDR3 region has 15 residues. The CDR3 is CASSSRGGGNTEAFF. CDR3 in DNA: TGTGCCAGCAGCTCTCGTGGCGGCGGCAACACTGAAGCTTTCTTT.

In nucleotides, the CDR3 is TGTGCCACCGTTGGCGGAATAGATTTCAATCAGCCCCAGCATTTT. The encoded protein is CATVGGIDFNQPQHF. The V gene is TRBV19, the J gene TRBJ1-5; the D is unclear. Looked up from germline, CDR1 is LNHDA and CDR2 is SQIVND (reference sequence). The germline V and J ends were trimmed by 10 bases and 3 bases, with 19 bases remaining between them. The CDR3 has 15 residues.

This clone has only a few counts. This chain uses TRBV3-1 (or the pseudogene TRBV3-2) with TRBJ1-5, with unresolved D. V was pared by 4 bases and J by 2 bases, with 15 bases between. Germline values: CDR1 LGHDT, CDR2 YNNKEL (reference sequence). The CDR3 runs 16 residues. The CDR3 nucleotides are TGTGCCAGCAGCCCTCGAGCCGGGATGCGCAATCAGCCCCAGCATTTT. It yields the protein CASSPRAGMRNQPQHF.

This clone was seen only once. The genes are TRBV5-1 and TRBJ2-5; TRBD1 aligns across 7 bases. Germline V gene data show CDR1 as SGHRS and CDR2 as YFSETQ. J was trimmed by 5 bases and V by 1 base; bases with no gene match: 14. The CDR3 contains 17 residues. This chain's CDR3 is CASSLIADYRGFETQYF. In DNA form, the CDR3 reads TGCGCCAGCAGCTTGATCGCAGACTACAGGGGTTTCGAGACCCAGTACTTC.

The chain couples TRBV6-5 to TRBJ1-3, with a weak D call TRBD1 (6 bases). Germline loops: CDR1 MNHEY, CDR2 SVGAGI. The ends were cut back, 5 bases at V and 4 bases at J, with 9 bases in the middle. The CDR3 runs 13 residues. CDR3 in amino acids: CASSRGQGNTIYF. CDR3 bases: TGTGCCAGCAGTCGCGGACAGGGAAACACCATATATTTT.

The genes are TRBV6-2 or TRBV6-3 and TRBJ2-7; 8 nucleotides align to TRBD1. Germline lookup yields CDR1 MNHEY and CDR2 SVGEGT. The CDR3 runs 16 residues. Trimming cost V 6 bases and J 3 bases; bases outside gene matches: 13. This CDR3 is CASSPKGTGIRYEQYF. Here the CDR3 DNA reads TGTGCCAGCAGCCCTAAGGGGACAGGCATACGCTACGAGCAGTACTTC.

In its sample, this clone was seen once. CDR3 in DNA: TGTGCCACCGGCAATGAGCAGTTCTTC. This encodes CATGNEQFF. The chain links TRBV6-6 to TRBJ2-1; D is unresolved. The V and J ends lost 10 bases and 6 bases respectively, with 4 bases between them. In germline, CDR1 is MNHNY, CDR2 SVGAGI (reference sequence). The CDR3 is made up of 9 amino acids.

The CDR3 protein is CASSIFETQYF. CDR3 nucleotides: TGTGCCAGTAGTATCTTTGAGACCCAGTACTTC. This chain connects TRBV19 to TRBJ2-5; D not certain. The CDR3 has 11 amino acids. The germline CDR1 and CDR2 sequences are LNHDA and SQIVND (reference sequence). V lost 3 bases and J 5 bases, leaving 4 bases between the germline ends.

Only a few counts were recorded for this clone. The chain combines TRBV9 with TRBJ1-1, with TRBD1 as a possible D gene (6 bases). Germline loops: CDR1 SGDLS, CDR2 YYNGEE. Trimming pared 2 bases from V and 1 base from J, leaving 9 bases between. This CDR3 region has 14 residues. Here the CDR3 reads CASSVGQTNTEAFF. The CDR3 DNA sequence: TGTGCCAGCAGCGTGGGACAAACGAACACTGAAGCTTTCTTT. The full variable domain, its missing parts supplied by reference TRBV9 and TRBJ1-1, is DSGVTQTPKHLITATGQRVTLRCSPRSGDLSVYWYQQSLDQGLQFLIQYYNGEERAKGNILERFSAQQFPDLHSELNLSSLELGDSALYFCASSVGQTNTEAFFGQGTRLTVV.

The chain has TRBV7-2 and TRBJ1-2; 8 nucleotides agree with TRBD1. This CDR3 is built from 14 residues. Germline V gene sequence: CDR1 SGHTA, CDR2 FQGNSA. Losses at the gene ends were 5 bases for V and 6 bases for J; bases not matched to a gene: 8. The CDR3 loop reads CASSALQGANGYTF. CDR3 nucleotide sequence: TGTGCCAGCAGCGCGCTGCAGGGGGCCAATGGCTACACCTTC.

V usage is TRBV10-1 and J usage is TRBJ1-1, with D possibly TRBD1 on 5 matching bases. Germline V CDR1 and CDR2: WNHNN, SYGVQD (reference sequence). V was pared by 6 bases and J by 4 bases, with 12 bases between. The CDR3 totals 13 residues. In nucleotides, the CDR3 is TGCGCCAGCAGCGCAGGGCGCGGCACTGAAGCTTTCTTT. Encoded protein: CASSAGRGTEAFF.

This clone was seen repeatedly, ten times or more. The CDR3 loop is CASSQEDRGGTEAFF. The CDR3 DNA reads TGTGCCAGCAGCCAAGAAGATCGGGGGGGCACTGAAGCTTTCTTT. The genes are TRBV3-1 (or the pseudogene TRBV3-2) and TRBJ1-1; D is possibly TRBD1 (5 bases). The ends were cut back, 0 bases at V and 4 bases at J, with 12 bases in the middle. In germline, CDR1 is LGHDT, CDR2 YNNKEL (reference sequence). This CDR3 is built from 15 residues.

J is TRBJ2-1 and V is TRBV30; a weak D match, TRBD2 (6 bases). Per the germline V gene, CDR1 is GTSNPN and CDR2 is SVGIG (reference sequence). The CDR3 consists of 12 residues. With 0 bases removed from V and 7 bases from J, the gap between germline ends came to 7 bases. The CDR3 nucleotides read TGTGCCTGGAGTGTACGGGGGAATGAGCAGTTCTTC. Protein product: CAWSVRGNEQFF.

This rearrangement joins TRBV29-1 to TRBJ2-1; D perhaps matches TRBD2 (6 bases). This CDR3 has 15 amino acids. V shed 6 bases and J shed 0 bases, with 15 bases lying between them. Germline assignment: CDR1 SQVTM and CDR2 ANQGSEA. Here the CDR3 reads CSVAVEGSSYNEQFF. Here the CDR3 DNA reads TGCAGCGTCGCCGTGGAGGGGAGCTCCTACAATGAGCAGTTCTTC.

This chain uses TRBV11-2 with TRBJ2-1, with 8 bases identical to TRBD1. This CDR3 is 16 amino acids long. CDR1 SGHAT and CDR2 FQNNGV come from the germline V gene. V lost 0 bases to trimming and J lost 2 bases; unmatched junction nucleotides: 3. The CDR3 coding sequence is TGTGCCAGCAGCTTAGAGGAGACAGGGGCCTACAATGAGCAGTTCTTC. Its translation is CASSLEETGAYNEQFF. Supplemented by reference TRBV11-2 and TRBJ2-1, the full variable domain reads EAGVAQSPRYKIIEKRQSVAFWCNPISGHATLYWYQQILGQGPKLLIQFQNNGVVDDSQLPKDRFSAERLKGVDSTLKIQPAKLEDSAVYLCASSLEETGAYNEQFFGPGTRLTVL.

V and J are TRBV6-6 and TRBJ1-4, with 8 bases aligning to TRBD1. Germline-derived CDR1 and CDR2 are MNHNY and SVGAGI (reference sequence). V lost 5 bases and J lost 10; bases outside the gene matches: 6. This CDR3 has 13 residues. The CDR3 sequence: CASSEFTGGKLFF. The DNA for the CDR3 is TGTGCCAGCAGTGAGTTTACAGGGGGAAAACTGTTTTTT.

This chain links TRBV5-6 with TRBJ2-1, with D possibly matching TRBD1 (5 bases). The CDR3 covers 14 residues. V gave up 2 bases and J gave up 9 bases, with 15 bases separating them. Per the germline V gene, CDR1 is SGHDT and CDR2 is YYEEEE. The CDR3 region is CASSFIVTGSEQFF. CDR3 DNA sequence: TGTGCCAGCAGCTTCATTGTAACAGGCAGTGAGCAGTTCTTC.

The rearrangement uses TRBV9 and TRBJ1-1; 9 positions match TRBD1. In germline, CDR1 is SGDLS, CDR2 YYNGEE. The CDR3 sequence is 16 residues long. J gave up 3 bases and V 0 bases, and 6 bases lay outside the gene matches. The CDR3 nucleotides read TGTGCCAGCAGCGTAGTAGGGGACAGGGACGACACTGAAGCTTTCTTT. This gives the protein CASSVVGDRDDTEAFF.

In its sample, this clone was seen a few times. The genes are TRBV15 and TRBJ1-4; no clear D gene. V gave up 5 bases and J gave up 7 bases, with 23 bases separating them. The CDR3 totals 17 residues. The V gene's germline CDR1 is LNHNV and CDR2 YYDKDF (reference sequence). The CDR3 bases are TGTGCCACCAGCGGATCGATAAGGATCGGGGAGGTTGAAAAACTGTTTTTT. This translates into CATSGSIRIGEVEKLFF.

This clone was observed a handful of times. V usage is TRBV15 and J usage is TRBJ1-3; D remains unclear. This CDR3 region has 16 residues. The V end was cut by 3 bases, the J end by 0 bases, with 12 bases between. Germline V gene data show CDR1 as LNHNV and CDR2 as YYDKDF (reference sequence). CDR3 loop: CATSSGLHSSGNTIYF. DNA of the CDR3: TGTGCCACCAGCAGTGGCCTACACAGCTCTGGAAACACCATATATTTT.

This clone occurred a few times. The rearrangement links TRBV7-2 to TRBJ1-6; D gene unclear. Looked up from germline, CDR1 is SGHTA and CDR2 is FQGNSA. The CDR3 is 19 amino acids. Trimming took 5 bases from V and 3 from J, leaving 23 bases between them. The CDR3 nucleotides read TGTGCCAGCAGCCCGTTGGGCCCCCTCAACAGCCACTATAATTCACCCCTCCACTTT. Its protein is CASSPLGPLNSHYNSPLHF. The full variable domain, in which reference TRBV7-2 and TRBJ1-6 provide the parts outside the CDR3, is GAGVSQSPSNKVTEKGKDVELRCDPISGHTALYWYRQSLGQGLEFLIYFQGNSAPDKSGLPSDRFSAERTGGSVSTLTIQRTQQEDSAVYLCASSPLGPLNSHYNSPLHFGNGTRLTVT.

The chain joins TRBV4-1 to TRBJ1-2; TRBD1 might be the D (5 bases). The CDR3 consists of 15 residues. Germline CDR1 and CDR2: MGHRA and YSYEKL. Trimming shortened V by 0 bases and J by 4 bases, and 12 bases separated the two germline ends. CDR3 sequence (DNA): TGCGCCAGCAGCCAAGATTCGGGGGAGAGCTATGGCTACACCTTC. As protein: CASSQDSGESYGYTF.

The chain recombines TRBV6-5 with TRBJ2-5, with D possibly being TRBD1 (6 bases). V lost 8 bases and J 3 bases, leaving 13 bases between the germline ends. CDR1 is MNHEY and CDR2 is SVGAGI in the germline V gene. CDR3 length equals 13 residues. CDR3 in DNA: TGTGCCAGCGAACCAGGGGTCGAAGAGACCCAGTACTTC. It specifies CASEPGVEETQYF.